This is a list of T cell receptor beta chains from one sample in a study of control samples from healthy donors and cancer patients. Clones were sequenced by immunoSEQ multiplex PCR, and TCRdb holds only the in-frame ones, with some missing. Of under 300,000 clones listed, around 79% are singletons. Specimen: PBMCs. Every receptor here comes from an older woman with lung cancer. Both conserved end residues are part of each CDR3. A D gene is named only where the DNA matches it firmly. A clone size is listed for some rows: how often the clone was seen (once, few, many), or a class if it is expanded.

d_gene	j_gene	abundance	v_gene	CDR3nt	CDR3aa
NA	TRBJ1-5	NA	TRBV10-3	TGTGCCATCAGTGAGATAAGGGGGGATCAGCCCCAGCATTTT	CAISEIRGDQPQHF
NA	TRBJ1-2	NA	TRBV28	TGTGCCAGCAGTTTATCGCAGTATGGCTACACCTTC	CASSLSQYGYTF
TRBD1	TRBJ2-7	NA	TRBV10-3	TGTGCCATTAGGGGGGACAGGGATAGGGGCGAGCAGTACTTC	CAIRGDRDRGEQYF
TRBD2	TRBJ2-1	NA	TRBV5-5	TGTGCCAGCAGCTTGGATCCCGGGAGGGCCGGTAATGAGCAGTTCTTC	CASSLDPGRAGNEQFF
TRBD1	TRBJ2-2	once	TRBV7-7	TGTGCCAGCAGCTTAAGCCCGACAGGGGCGGGCGGGGAGCTGTTTTTT	CASSLSPTGAGGELFF
TRBD2	TRBJ2-5	NA	TRBV5-1	TGCGCCAGCAGCCTCCTCAGCGGGAACCAAGAGACCCAGTACTTC	CASSLLSGNQETQYF
TRBD2	TRBJ2-7	few	TRBV6-5	TGTGCCAGCCCTCGGGCGGGAGGCGCCTCCTACGAGCAGTACTTC	CASPRAGGASYEQYF
NA	TRBJ1-4	NA	TRBV2	TGTGCCAGCAGTGAACTGTGGGGAGGGGTGAATGAAAAACTGTTTTTT	CASSELWGGVNEKLFF
TRBD2	TRBJ2-3	NA	TRBV11-3	TGTGCCAGCAGCTACGGGACTAGCGGGAGTTCGGATACGCAGTATTTT	CASSYGTSGSSDTQYF
TRBD1	TRBJ1-2	NA	TRBV19	TGTGCCAGTAGATCCGGGACAGTCTATGGCTACACCTTC	CASRSGTVYGYTF
NA	TRBJ1-5	NA	TRBV4-1	TGCGCCAGCAGCCAAGACCCCGGTACTAGCAATCAGCCCCAGCATTTT	CASSQDPGTSNQPQHF
NA	TRBJ1-1	NA	TRBV6-4	TGTGCCAGCAGCCCACAGGGTATAGGCACTGAAGCTTTCTTT	CASSPQGIGTEAFF
NA	TRBJ2-6	NA	TRBV4-1	TGCGCCAGCAGCCAAGGGGTCCCTCACTCTGGGGCCAACGTCCTGACTTTC	CASSQGVPHSGANVLTF
NA	TRBJ2-2	NA	TRBV7-3	TGTGCCAGCAGCCCAGTCCGGGGCACCGGGGAGCTGTTTTTT	CASSPVRGTGELFF
TRBD2	TRBJ2-7	NA	TRBV7-9	TGTGCCAGCAGCTTGCTAGCGGGGCTCAGCTCCTACGAGCAGTACTTC	CASSLLAGLSSYEQYF
NA	TRBJ2-1	once	TRBV9	TGTGCCAGCAGCGTATCTCCTTCCTACAATGAGCAGTTCTTC	CASSVSPSYNEQFF
NA	TRBJ2-1	NA	TRBV9	TGTGCCAGCAGCGTAGGCAGACTAGGTTTCTATGAGCAGTTCTTC	CASSVGRLGFYEQFF
NA	TRBJ1-3	NA	TRBV27	TGTGCCAGCAGTAGCAGGGGCCCTGGAAACACCATATATTTT	CASSSRGPGNTIYF
NA	TRBJ1-2	NA	TRBV30	TGTGCCTGGAGTGTACTTAGGGAAGGGGGCTACACCTTC	CAWSVLREGGYTF
NA	TRBJ2-3	NA	TRBV2	TGTGCCAGCGGCAGCGAGGTCGAAGATACGCAGTATTTT	CASGSEVEDTQYF
NA	TRBJ1-1	NA	TRBV10-2	TGCGCCAGCAGTGAGTCGTGGAGGGCGTTAATGAACACTGAAGCTTTCTTT	CASSESWRALMNTEAFF
NA	TRBJ2-5	few	TRBV5-4	TGTGCCAGCAGCCCCTCCGCCCAGGGCAGTGAGACCCAGTACTTC	CASSPSAQGSETQYF